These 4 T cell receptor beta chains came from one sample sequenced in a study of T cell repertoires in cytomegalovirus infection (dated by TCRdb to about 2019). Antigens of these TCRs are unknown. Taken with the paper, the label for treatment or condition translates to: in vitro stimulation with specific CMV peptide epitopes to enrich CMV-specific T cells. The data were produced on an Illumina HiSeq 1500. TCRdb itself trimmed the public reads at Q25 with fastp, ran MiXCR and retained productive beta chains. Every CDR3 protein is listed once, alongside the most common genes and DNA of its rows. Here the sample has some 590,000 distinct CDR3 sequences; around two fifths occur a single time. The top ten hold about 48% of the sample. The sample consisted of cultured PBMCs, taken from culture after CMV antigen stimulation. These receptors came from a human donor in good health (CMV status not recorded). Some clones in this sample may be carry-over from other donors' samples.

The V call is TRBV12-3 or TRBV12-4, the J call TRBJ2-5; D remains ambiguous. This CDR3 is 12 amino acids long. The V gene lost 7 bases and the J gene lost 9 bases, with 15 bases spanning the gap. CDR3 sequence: CASTGQRTAQYF. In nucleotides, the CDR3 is TGTGCCAGCACCGGGCAGCGAACGGCCCAGTACTTC.

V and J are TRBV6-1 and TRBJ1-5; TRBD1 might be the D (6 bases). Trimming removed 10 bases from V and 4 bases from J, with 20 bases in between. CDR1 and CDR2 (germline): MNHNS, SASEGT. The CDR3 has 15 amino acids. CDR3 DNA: TGTGCCACCACCGAGGGGGGGACCGGGAATCAGCCCCAGCATTTT. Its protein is CATTEGGTGNQPQHF.

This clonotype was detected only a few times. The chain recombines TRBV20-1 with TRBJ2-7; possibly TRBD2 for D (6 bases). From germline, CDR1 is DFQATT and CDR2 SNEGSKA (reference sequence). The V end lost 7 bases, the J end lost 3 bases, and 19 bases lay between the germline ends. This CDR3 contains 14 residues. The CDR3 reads CSGPVPGLRYEQYF. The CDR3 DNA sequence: TGCAGTGGGCCCGTTCCTGGACTACGCTACGAGCAGTACTTC.

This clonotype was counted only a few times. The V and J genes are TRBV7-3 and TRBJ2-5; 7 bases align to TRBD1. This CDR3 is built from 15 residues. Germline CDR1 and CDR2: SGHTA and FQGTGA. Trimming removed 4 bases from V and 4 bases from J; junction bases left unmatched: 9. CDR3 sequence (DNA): TGTGCCAGCAGCTCGCTCACGGGACAGAGAGAGACCCAGTACTTC. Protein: CASSSLTGQRETQYF.